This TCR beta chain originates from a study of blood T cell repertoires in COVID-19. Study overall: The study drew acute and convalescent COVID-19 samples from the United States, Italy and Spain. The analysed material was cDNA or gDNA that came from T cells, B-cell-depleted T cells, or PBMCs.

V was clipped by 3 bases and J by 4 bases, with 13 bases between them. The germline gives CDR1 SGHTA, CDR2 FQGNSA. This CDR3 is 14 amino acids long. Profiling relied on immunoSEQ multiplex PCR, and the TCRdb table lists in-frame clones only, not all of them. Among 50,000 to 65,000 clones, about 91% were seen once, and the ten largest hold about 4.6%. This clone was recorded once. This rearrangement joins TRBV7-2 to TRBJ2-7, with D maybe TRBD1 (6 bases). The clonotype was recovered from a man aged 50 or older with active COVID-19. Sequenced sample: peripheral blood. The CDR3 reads CASSLVGQGYEQYF. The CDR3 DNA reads TGTGCCAGCAGCTTGGTCGGGCAGGGGTACGAGCAGTACTTC.